The 14 T cell receptor beta chains presented below share a single source sample, sequenced in a study of T cell repertoires in ileal Crohn's disease. The time point: proximal margin of the surgical specimen (macroscopically non-inflamed). Sequenced by immunoSEQ multiplex PCR; TCRdb stores in-frame clones only, minus some. This table holds a few thousand clones, about 85% found once. Sequencing input: ileal tissue. These receptors were obtained from an adult with Crohn's disease.

The genes are TRBV2 and TRBJ2-7, with D unclear. Germline V CDR1 and CDR2: SNHLY, FYNNEI. The CDR3 has 16 amino acids. The germline V and J ends were trimmed by 8 bases and 3 bases, with 23 bases remaining between them. The CDR3 nucleotides read TGTGCCAGCGGGTTAGCAGGTCGAATTCAAGGCTACGAGCAGTACTTC. Residues: CASGLAGRIQGYEQYF.

The CDR3 bases are TGCAGCGTTTTGGGGGGGTTTGGCTACACCTTC. Translating gives CSVLGGFGYTF. The chain uses TRBV29-1 and TRBJ1-2, with TRBD1 as a possible D gene (5 bases). Looked up from germline, CDR1 is SQVTM and CDR2 is ANQGSEA. Trimming removed 5 bases at V and 7 bases at J, with 11 bases between. This CDR3 has 11 amino acids.

The chain is built from TRBV27 and TRBJ1-2; a weak D match, TRBD1 (6 bases). Per the germline V gene, CDR1 is MNHEY and CDR2 is SMNVEV (reference sequence). This CDR3 region has 14 residues. The V gene lost 0 bases and the J gene lost 6 bases, with 11 bases spanning the gap. The CDR3 DNA reads TGTGCCAGCAGTTTATCAGGGGGGATCCATGGCTACACCTTC. It translates to CASSLSGGIHGYTF.

The CDR3 reads CASKALQGPSTEAFF. CDR3 bases: TGTGCCAGCAAAGCTTTGCAGGGCCCGAGCACTGAAGCTTTCTTT. This chain joins TRBV7-8 and TRBJ1-1; D may be TRBD1 (5 bases). V shed 7 bases and J shed 4 bases, with 19 bases lying between them. Germline CDR1 and CDR2: SGHVS and FQNEAQ. There are 15 residues in the CDR3.

CDR3 nucleotides: TGTGCCAGCAGCCAAGAAGGGGTTTATGGCTACACCTTC. Its translation: CASSQEGVYGYTF. This rearrangement joins TRBV14 to TRBJ1-2, with D possibly TRBD1 on 5 matching bases. From germline, CDR1 is SGHDN and CDR2 FVKESK. The V gene lost 0 bases and the J gene lost 5 bases, with 7 bases spanning the gap. The CDR3 totals 13 residues.

V is TRBV29-1 and J is TRBJ1-2; TRBD1 might be the D (5 bases). Germline loops: CDR1 SQVTM, CDR2 ANQGSEA. The V and J ends lost 3 bases and 2 bases respectively, with 10 bases between them. The CDR3 consists of 13 residues. The DNA of the CDR3 is TGCAGCGTTGAGGGACGCGGCAACTATGGCTACACCTTC. Translated, it gives CSVEGRGNYGYTF.

Concerning this clone: A read error may account for a junction end that differs from germline. The chain links TRBV5-4 to TRBJ2-5, with 11 bases aligning to TRBD1. There are 18 residues in the CDR3. Looked up from germline, CDR1 is SGHNT and CDR2 is YYREEE (reference sequence). CDR3 residues: CASSQGATGTGGQETQYF. The DNA for the CDR3 is TGCGCCAGCAGCCAAGGGGCGACTGGGACAGGGGGCCAAGAGACCCAGTACTTC.

The genes are TRBV6-1 and TRBJ1-2; TRBD1 is a possible D gene (6 bases). The CDR3 consists of 14 residues. V shed 6 bases and J shed 4 bases, with 15 bases lying between them. CDR1 MNHNS and CDR2 SASEGT come from the germline V gene. CDR3 in DNA: TGTGCCAGCAGCCAGCGGGGGGCTGCCTATGGCTACACCTTC. Encoded protein: CASSQRGAAYGYTF.

The chain combines TRBV5-6 with TRBJ1-1; D not resolved. CDR1 and CDR2 (germline): SGHDT, YYEEEE. The CDR3 runs to 13 residues. Trimming took off 4 bases at V and 0 bases at J, with 7 bases between the two ends. The DNA of the CDR3 is TGTGCCAGCAGCAACGATCTGAACACTGAAGCTTTCTTT. It encodes CASSNDLNTEAFF. Full variable domain (outside the CDR3, taken from reference TRBV5-6 and TRBJ1-1): DAGVTQSPTHLIKTRGQQVTLRCSPKSGHDTVSWYQQALGQGPQFIFQYYEEEERQRGNFPDRFSGHQFPNYSSELNVNALLLGDSALYLCASSNDLNTEAFFGQGTRLTVV.

This chain uses TRBV19 with TRBJ2-2, with D unresolved. The CDR3 extends over 13 amino acids. Germline V lookup: CDR1 LNHDA, CDR2 SQIVND (reference sequence). Between the trimmed V and J ends, which lost 4 bases and 5 bases, there was a span of 8 bases. The CDR3 nucleotides are TGTGCCAGTAGTACCCGCGAAACCGGGGAGCTGTTTTTT. This sequence encodes CASSTRETGELFF.

For the CDR3, the DNA is TGTGCCAGCAGTAGACAGGGATTCAATAATTCACCCCTCCACTTT. Translating gives CASSRQGFNNSPLHF. The V and J genes are TRBV6-5 and TRBJ1-6; 7 nucleotides agree with TRBD1. Trimming took 5 bases from V and 5 from J; bases not matched to a gene: 6. Germline CDR1 is MNHEY and CDR2 is SVGAGI. This CDR3 has 15 amino acids.

This clone occurred a few times. The genes are TRBV25-1 and TRBJ2-3; TRBD2 aligns across 12 bases. V was pared by 5 bases and J by 6 bases, with 12 bases of the junction left unmatched. Germline V gives CDR1 MGHDK, CDR2 SYGVNS. The CDR3 extends over 17 amino acids. DNA for the CDR3: TGTGCCAGCAGTCGACGACTAGCGGGGGCAAGGTCGGATACGCAGTATTTT. Its translation is CASSRRLAGARSDTQYF. The variable domain in full, with the rest retrieved from reference TRBV25-1 and TRBJ2-3, is EADIYQTPRYLVIGTGKKITLECSQTMGHDKMYWYQQDPGMELHLIHYSYGVNSTEKGDLSSESTVSRIRTEHFPLTLESARPSHTSQYLCASSRRLAGARSDTQYFGPGTRLTVL.

The rearrangement links TRBV14 to TRBJ1-6; D is ambiguous. The ends were cut back, 3 bases at V and 10 bases at J, with 16 bases in the middle. The CDR3 consists of 15 residues. Germline V gene sequence: CDR1 SGHDN, CDR2 FVKESK. In DNA form, the CDR3 reads TGTGCCAGCAGCCAGGCGCAGACAAGGTTGTCACCCCTCCACTTT. Translating gives CASSQAQTRLSPLHF. The full variable domain, its missing parts supplied by reference TRBV14 and TRBJ1-6, is EAGVTQFPSHSVIEKGQTVTLRCDPISGHDNLYWYRRVMGKEIKFLLHFVKESKQDESGMPNNRFLAERTGGTYSTLKVQPAELEDSGVYFCASSQAQTRLSPLHFGNGTRLTVT.

The rearrangement links TRBV27 to TRBJ2-7, with 9 bases that match TRBD1. CDR3 size: 16 residues. V was clipped by 2 bases and J by 7 bases; unmatched bases: 12. The germline CDR1 and CDR2 sequences are MNHEY and SMNVEV (reference sequence). For the CDR3, the DNA is TGTGCCAGCAGTTTAAACCGTCGGGACAGGGTGGGTGAGCAGTACTTC. It is translated as CASSLNRRDRVGEQYF.